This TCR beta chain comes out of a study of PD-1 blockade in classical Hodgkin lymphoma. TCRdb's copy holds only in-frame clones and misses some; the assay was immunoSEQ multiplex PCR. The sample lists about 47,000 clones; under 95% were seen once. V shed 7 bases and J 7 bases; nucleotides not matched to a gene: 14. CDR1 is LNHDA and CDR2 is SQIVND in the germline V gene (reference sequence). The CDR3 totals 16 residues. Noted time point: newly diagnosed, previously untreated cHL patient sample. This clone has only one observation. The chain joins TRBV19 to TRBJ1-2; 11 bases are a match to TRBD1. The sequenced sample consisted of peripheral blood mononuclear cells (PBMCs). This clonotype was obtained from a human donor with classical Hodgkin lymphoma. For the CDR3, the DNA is TGTGCCAGTACCGCGGGCCCCGGGACAGGGGGTCGTGGCTACACCTTC. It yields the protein CASTAGPGTGGRGYTF.